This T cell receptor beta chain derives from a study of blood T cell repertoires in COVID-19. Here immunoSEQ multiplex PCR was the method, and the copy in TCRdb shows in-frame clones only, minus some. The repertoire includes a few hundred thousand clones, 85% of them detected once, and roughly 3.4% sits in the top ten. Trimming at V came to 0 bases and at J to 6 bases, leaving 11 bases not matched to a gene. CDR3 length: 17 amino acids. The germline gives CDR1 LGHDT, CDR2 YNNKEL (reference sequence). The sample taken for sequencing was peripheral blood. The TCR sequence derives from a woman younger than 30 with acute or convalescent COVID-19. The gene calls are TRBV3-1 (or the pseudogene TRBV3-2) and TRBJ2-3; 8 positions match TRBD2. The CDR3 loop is CASSQDRTSGALDTQYF. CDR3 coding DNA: TGTGCCAGCAGCCAAGATCGAACTAGCGGCGCTTTGGATACGCAGTATTTT.